This T cell receptor (beta chain) was retrieved from a study of control samples from healthy donors and cancer patients. The table came from immunoSEQ multiplex PCR; TCRdb's copy has only in-frame clones and leaves some out. The sample holds roughly 220,000 clones, just under 95% seen once. The CDR3 loop spans 15 amino acids. V was clipped by 0 bases and J by 6 bases; unmatched bases: 2. Germline CDR1 reads SGHVS; CDR2 reads FNYEAQ. This sequence originates from a middle-aged man in good health. The sequenced sample consisted of blood. This chain uses TRBV7-6 with TRBJ1-6, with 7 bases that match TRBD1. The CDR3 sequence is CASSLADRANSPLHF. The CDR3 DNA follows: TGTGCCAGCAGCTTAGCCGACAGGGCTAATTCACCCCTCCACTTT.